This T cell receptor beta chain was recovered during a study of tissue T cells after allogeneic stem cell transplantation. Across the whole study: A handful of GVHD patients had recipient-origin PBMCs collected before transplant.

The CDR3 runs 14 residues. Between the trimmed V and J ends, which lost 0 bases and 7 bases, there was a span of 12 bases. Germline V gene lookup returns CDR1 SGHAT and CDR2 FQNNGV. The method was immunoSEQ multiplex PCR; TCRdb's version includes in-frame clones alone and lacks a portion of them. This table holds 35,000 to 50,000 clones, roughly 92% found once. The sample holds a few counts of this clone. Its antigen is unidentified. Study conclusions and caveats: The study did not identify alloreactive or antigen-specific tissue TCRs, and some clones might be persisting host cells. Anatomically similar tissues had similar TCR repertoires within each patient. Limitations included a small, clinically heterogeneous cohort and limited sampling depth.

The chain has TRBV11-2 and TRBJ1-2; tentative D call: TRBD1 (5 bases). Sequencing used blood, obtained before transplantation. This clonotype was sampled from a woman aged 35 to 69 who later had graft-versus-host disease after an allogeneic stem cell transplant. The CDR3 DNA follows: TGTGCCAGCAGCTTAGAACGGGGGGTCTTTGGCTACACCTTC. Its protein product is CASSLERGVFGYTF.